These 20 T cell receptor beta chains originate from one sample sequenced in a study of cytomegalovirus exposure and HLA in healthy donors. The study ran its PCR with 60 Vbeta and 13 Jbeta primers. TCRdb keeps only in-frame clones here, not all; method: immunoSEQ multiplex PCR. The table lists over 200,000 clones, 70% to 80% of them singletons. The sample consisted of PBMCs. The receptors originated from a male donor in good health and CMV-seronegative.

This clone is a singleton in its sample. The genes are TRBV19 and TRBJ1-2; D ambiguous. Germline lookup yields CDR1 LNHDA and CDR2 SQIVND (reference sequence). The CDR3 is made up of 16 amino acids. With 3 bases removed from V and 7 bases from J, the gap between germline ends came to 21 bases. The CDR3 spells CASSINNSGGRGGYTF. In nucleotides, the CDR3 is TGTGCCAGTAGTATCAACAATAGCGGTGGACGCGGTGGCTACACCTTC.

The rearrangement joins TRBV28 to TRBJ2-5; D perhaps matches TRBD1 (7 bases). Trimming removed 6 bases from V and 5 bases from J, with 13 bases in between. Germline V CDR1 and CDR2: MDHEN, SYDVKM. The CDR3 loop spans 13 amino acids. The DNA of the CDR3 is TGTGCCAGCAGGCCCAGGGGGGTGGAGACCCAGTACTTC. Protein: CASRPRGVETQYF.

V usage is TRBV27 and J usage is TRBJ1-1; no clear D gene. This CDR3 has 17 residues. Looked up from germline, CDR1 is MNHEY and CDR2 is SMNVEV (reference sequence). Trimming stripped 1 base from V and 3 bases from J, with 18 bases between. The CDR3 reads CASSLYGPGGSYTEAFF. The CDR3 DNA follows: TGTGCCAGCAGTTTATATGGCCCCGGTGGGAGCTACACTGAAGCTTTCTTT.

The chain carries TRBV4-1 and TRBJ2-7; TRBD2 might be the D (6 bases). Germline loops: CDR1 MGHRA, CDR2 YSYEKL. The V gene lost 1 base and the J gene lost 2 bases, with 15 bases spanning the gap. This CDR3 contains 16 residues. The CDR3 DNA reads as TGCGCCAGCAGCCAAGGCGGAGGGAGGCCCCCCTACGAGCAGTACTTC. Translating gives CASSQGGGRPPYEQYF.

The chain recombines TRBV15 with TRBJ2-5, with 7 positions matching TRBD2. V was clipped by 0 bases and J by 13 bases; unmatched bases: 8. Germline CDR1 is LNHNV and CDR2 is YYDKDF (reference sequence). The CDR3 extends over 13 amino acids. The CDR3 DNA reads as TGTGCCACCAGCAGAGAAGGGGCGGGGGATTGGTACTTC. Its protein is CATSREGAGDWYF.

The V gene is TRBV6-1, the J gene TRBJ1-5; D possibly corresponds to TRBD1 (6 bases). Germline assignment: CDR1 MNHNS and CDR2 SASEGT. Trimming cost V 6 bases and J 3 bases, with 12 bases left between them. This CDR3 contains 14 residues. The CDR3 sequence: CASSLQGANQPQHF. In DNA, the CDR3 is TGTGCCAGCAGCTTACAGGGCGCCAATCAGCCCCAGCATTTT.

The rearrangement joins TRBV7-9 to TRBJ2-2, with 12 bases fitting TRBD2. CDR1 SEHNR and CDR2 FQNEAQ come from the germline V gene (reference sequence). Losses at the gene ends were 5 bases for V and 8 bases for J; bases not matched to a gene: 9. The CDR3 length is 16 residues. The DNA of the CDR3 is TGTGCCAGCAGCCCCCCCACTAGCGGGAGGACGGGGGAGCTGTTTTTT. Translating gives CASSPPTSGRTGELFF.

This clone was seen a handful of times. This chain joins TRBV6-1 and TRBJ2-1; 8 nucleotides agree with TRBD2. The V gene end was trimmed by 1 base and the J gene end by 3 bases; junction bases not matched to a gene: 2. CDR1 is MNHNS and CDR2 is SASEGT in the germline V gene. The CDR3 contains 15 residues. The CDR3 sequence is CASSEGSGSYNEQFF. The CDR3 coding sequence is TGTGCCAGCAGTGAAGGGAGCGGGAGCTACAATGAGCAGTTCTTC.

The rearrangement joins TRBV7-3 to TRBJ2-7; 14 nucleotides line up with TRBD2. CDR1 and CDR2 (germline): SGHTA, FQGTGA. The length of the CDR3 is 15 residues. Trimming removed 6 bases from V and 7 bases from J; junction bases left unmatched: 8. DNA of the CDR3: TGTGCCAGCAGTCGACTAGCGGGAGGGCCTTGGGAGCAGTACTTC. Protein: CASSRLAGGPWEQYF.

The chain combines TRBV4-1 with TRBJ2-7; D gene ambiguous. Germline-derived CDR1 and CDR2 are MGHRA and YSYEKL. The V end was cut by 0 bases, the J end by 0 bases, with 12 bases between. The length of the CDR3 is 16 residues. The CDR3 bases are TGCGCCAGCAGCCAAGAAATTGCGAGTATCTCCTACGAGCAGTACTTC. Its protein is CASSQEIASISYEQYF.

The chain is built from TRBV18 and TRBJ2-5, with 7 positions matching TRBD1. Germline CDR1 KGHSH, CDR2 LQKENI. CDR3 length: 14 residues. V was pared by 5 bases and J by 2 bases, with 5 bases of the junction left unmatched. The CDR3 protein is CASSSADRQETQYF. The CDR3 DNA is TGTGCCAGCTCATCAGCGGACAGGCAAGAGACCCAGTACTTC.

This clone appeared a single time. A junction end diverges from the germline sequence, so it may reflect a read error. V and J are TRBV7-7 and TRBJ2-1; D may be TRBD2 (5 bases). Germline CDR1 SSHAT, CDR2 FNYEAQ (reference sequence). The CDR3 contains 13 residues. DNA of the CDR3: TGTGCTAGCAGCTTAGGACCCGGGGATGAGCAGTTCTTC. Amino acid sequence: CASSLGPGDEQFF. The entire variable domain, with the rest obtained from reference TRBV7-7 and TRBJ2-1, is as follows: GAGVSQSPRYKVTKRGQDVTLRCDPISSHATLYWYQQALGQGPEFLTYFNYEAQPDKSGLPSDRFSAERPEGSISTLTIQRTEQRDSAMYRCASSLGPGDEQFFGPGTRLTVL.

The chain couples TRBV15 to TRBJ1-3, with 10 bases aligning to TRBD1. From germline, CDR1 is LNHNV and CDR2 YYDKDF (reference sequence). The CDR3 consists of 18 residues. Losses at the gene ends were 2 bases for V and 2 bases for J; bases not matched to a gene: 9. The CDR3 sequence: CATSRIRGQGSPGNTIYF. The CDR3 nucleotides are TGTGCCACCAGCAGAATTCGGGGACAGGGGAGTCCTGGAAACACCATATATTTT.

This clone was detected only a few times. This sequence joins TRBV11-3 and TRBJ2-5; TRBD2 aligns across 14 bases. Trimming took 4 bases from V and 4 from J; bases not matched to a gene: 2. The germline V gene encodes CDR1 SGHNT and CDR2 YENEEA. CDR3 size: 15 residues. The CDR3 loop is CASSSGLAGAETQYF. DNA for the CDR3: TGTGCCAGCAGCTCGGGACTAGCGGGAGCAGAGACCCAGTACTTC.

Only one count was recorded for this clone. Other DNA sequences in the sample encode the same CDR3. This chain uses TRBV28 with TRBJ1-2, with 9 positions matching TRBD1. The J segment lost 4 bases and the V segment lost 5 bases, leaving 5 bases of the junction unmatched. The CDR3 covers 14 residues. The germline CDR1 and CDR2 sequences are MDHEN and SYDVKM. The DNA for the CDR3 is TGTGCCAGCAGTCCGGGACAGGGTCCCTATGGCTACACCTTC. It translates to CASSPGQGPYGYTF.

The V and J genes are TRBV7-9 and TRBJ2-1; 7 bases line up with TRBD2. Germline V gives CDR1 SEHNR, CDR2 FQNEAQ (reference sequence). The J segment lost 11 bases and the V segment lost 7 bases, leaving 11 bases of the junction unmatched. This CDR3 is 13 amino acids long. The CDR3 spells CASTSAGDPQQFF. Written as DNA, the CDR3 is TGTGCCAGCACCTCCGCGGGAGATCCCCAGCAGTTCTTC.

This clone was seen more than once but under ten times. The rearrangement uses TRBV4-1 and TRBJ1-5, with D possibly TRBD1 on 5 matching bases. The V end lost 0 bases, the J end lost 2 bases, and 8 bases lay between the germline ends. There are 15 residues in the CDR3. CDR1 is MGHRA and CDR2 is YSYEKL in the germline V gene. CDR3 region: CASSQDWGGNQPQHF. The CDR3 nucleotides read TGCGCCAGCAGCCAAGATTGGGGGGGCAATCAGCCCCAGCATTTT.

The chain employs TRBV5-4 and TRBJ2-5; the match to TRBD2 covers 11 bases. Germline-derived CDR1 and CDR2 are SGHNT and YYREEE (reference sequence). Germline trimming cut 4 bases from V and 5 bases from J; bases unmatched to any gene: 7. The CDR3 contains 15 residues. CDR3 sequence (DNA): TGTGCCAGCAGCGTTACTAGCGGGAGAGGGGAGACCCAGTACTTC. Translated, it gives CASSVTSGRGETQYF.

The chain has TRBV7-9 and TRBJ1-4; 8 bases are shared with TRBD1. Germline values: CDR1 SEHNR, CDR2 FQNEAQ (reference sequence). The length of the CDR3 is 14 residues. Trimming removed 3 bases from V and 4 bases from J; junction bases left unmatched: 1. CDR3 sequence: CASSFGQGNEKLFF. The CDR3 DNA follows: TGTGCCAGCAGCTTCGGACAGGGTAATGAAAAACTGTTTTTT.

The chain links TRBV2 to TRBJ2-3, with D possibly matching TRBD1 (6 bases). V lost 6 bases and J lost 1, with 8 bases in between. In germline, CDR1 is SNHLY, CDR2 FYNNEI. The CDR3 is made up of 13 amino acids. The CDR3 is CASRGQRTDTQYF. The CDR3 DNA is TGTGCCAGCAGAGGACAGCGCACAGATACGCAGTATTTT.